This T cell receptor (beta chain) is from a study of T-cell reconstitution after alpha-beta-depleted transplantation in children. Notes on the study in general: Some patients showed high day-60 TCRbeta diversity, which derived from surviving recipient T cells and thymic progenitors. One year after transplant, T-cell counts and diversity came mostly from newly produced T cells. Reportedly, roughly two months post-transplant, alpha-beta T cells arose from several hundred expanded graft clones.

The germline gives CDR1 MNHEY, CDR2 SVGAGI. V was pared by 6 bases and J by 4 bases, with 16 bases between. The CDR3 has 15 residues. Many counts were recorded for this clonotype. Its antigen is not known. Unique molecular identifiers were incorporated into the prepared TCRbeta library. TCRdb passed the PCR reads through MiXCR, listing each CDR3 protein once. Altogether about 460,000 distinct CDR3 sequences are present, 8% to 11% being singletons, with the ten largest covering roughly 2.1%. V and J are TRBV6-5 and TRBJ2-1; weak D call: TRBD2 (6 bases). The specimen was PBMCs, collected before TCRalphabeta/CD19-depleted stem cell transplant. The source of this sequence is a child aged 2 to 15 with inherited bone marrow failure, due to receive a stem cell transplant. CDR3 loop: CASSPVGSGYNEQFF. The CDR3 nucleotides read TGTGCCAGCAGCCCTGTCGGGAGCGGGTACAATGAGCAGTTCTTC.